The present T cell receptor (beta chain) was sequenced within a study of T cells in localized non-small cell lung cancer. Clones were read by immunoSEQ multiplex PCR, and TCRdb kept only the in-frame ones, dropping some. The sample comprises around 90,000 clones, around 80% of which are singletons, and approximately 21% rests with the top ten. Trimming removed 4 bases at V and 1 base at J, with 19 bases between. Germline loops: CDR1 MNHNS, CDR2 SASEGT. The CDR3 extends over 18 amino acids. Sequences were derived from PBMCs, sampled before any cancer treatment. The TCR originated in a man aged 40 to 69 with stage II squamous cell lung carcinoma. This chain connects TRBV6-1 to TRBJ1-4; no reliable D call. CDR3 loop: CASSASRTLGRTNEKLFF. The CDR3 coding sequence is TGTGCCAGCAGTGCCTCCCGGACCTTAGGACGAACTAATGAAAAACTGTTTTTT.